The 29 T cell receptor beta chains in this list originate from one sample, sequenced in a study of blood T cell repertoires in COVID-19. This table comes from immunoSEQ multiplex PCR, and its TCRdb copy is limited to in-frame clones, with some not included. This table holds almost 250,000 clones, around 86% found once. Sample: peripheral blood. These receptors all come from a woman older than 75 with COVID-19, enrolled during active disease.

This clone was counted between two and nine times. The rearrangement uses TRBV7-2 and TRBJ2-5, with TRBD2 matching over 9 bases. Germline V lookup: CDR1 SGHTA, CDR2 FQGNSA. The CDR3 spans 15 residues. The CDR3 is CATRGRLAGEETQYF. The CDR3, as DNA: TGTGCTACGAGAGGGAGGTTAGCGGGGGAAGAGACCCAGTACTTC.

The chain joins TRBV15 to TRBJ2-1; 10 positions match TRBD2. Germline V gene data show CDR1 as LNHNV and CDR2 as YYDKDF (reference sequence). V lost 5 bases and J lost 0; bases outside the gene matches: 4. The CDR3 is 16 residues long. The CDR3 bases are TGTGCCACCAGCTTAGCGGGGGGCAGCTCCTACAATGAGCAGTTCTTC. This translates into CATSLAGGSSYNEQFF.

The V call is TRBV19, the J call TRBJ2-5; 12 nucleotides line up with TRBD2. CDR1 is LNHDA and CDR2 is SQIVND in the germline V gene (reference sequence). The CDR3 has 14 amino acids. The V and J ends lost 3 bases and 7 bases, in that order; junction bases with no gene match: 3. The CDR3 nucleotides are TGTGCCAGTAGTATCGGGACTAGCGGGCGGACCCAGTACTTC. Its protein is CASSIGTSGRTQYF.

V usage is TRBV12-3 or TRBV12-4 and J usage is TRBJ1-1, with D possibly being TRBD1 (6 bases). The germline V and J ends were trimmed by 6 bases and 3 bases, with 11 bases remaining between them. The length of the CDR3 is 13 residues. The DNA of the CDR3 is TGTGCCAGCAGCCAAGACAGGTACACTGAAGCTTTCTTT. Its protein is CASSQDRYTEAFF.

This chain joins TRBV6-6 and TRBJ1-1; tentative D call: TRBD1 (5 bases). This CDR3 region has 11 residues. V lost 8 bases, J lost 1 base, and 5 bases lay in between. The germline V gene has CDR1 MNHNY and CDR2 SVGAGI (reference sequence). Here the CDR3 DNA reads TGTGCCAGCGGGGCGAACACTGAAGCTTTCTTT. As protein: CASGANTEAFF.

The V and J genes are TRBV12-3 or TRBV12-4 and TRBJ1-3; D unresolved. The germline V and J ends were trimmed by 6 bases and 10 bases, with 16 bases remaining between them. This CDR3 has 13 amino acids. The DNA of the CDR3 is TGTGCCAGCAGCCGTCCTACAGCGGTGACCATATATTTT. It encodes CASSRPTAVTIYF.

The chain recombines TRBV9 with TRBJ1-6; D is undetermined. This CDR3 is 15 amino acids long. CDR1 and CDR2 (germline): SGDLS, YYNGEE. Trimming removed 0 bases from V and 5 bases from J, with 9 bases in between. The CDR3, as DNA: TGTGCCAGCAGCGTAGGAGGGAAAAATAATTCACCCCTCCACTTT. Encoded protein: CASSVGGKNNSPLHF.

The chain links TRBV28 to TRBJ1-5; 8 bases are a match to TRBD1. Looked up from germline, CDR1 is MDHEN and CDR2 is SYDVKM. This CDR3 region has 19 residues. Trimming at V came to 5 bases and at J to 0 bases, leaving 15 bases not matched to a gene. The CDR3 DNA reads as TGTGCCAGCAGTCCCCAGGACAGGGATGTATGGTATAGCAATCAGCCCCAGCATTTT. Translated, it gives CASSPQDRDVWYSNQPQHF. Filled out from reference TRBV28 and TRBJ1-5, the complete variable domain reads DVKVTQSSRYLVKRTGEKVFLECVQDMDHENMFWYRQDPGLGLRLIYFSYDVKMKEKGDIPEGYSVSREKKERFSLILESASTNQTSMYLCASSPQDRDVWYSNQPQHFGDGTRLSIL.

The V and J genes are TRBV5-1 and TRBJ2-1; 9 bases fit TRBD2. CDR1 SGHRS and CDR2 YFSETQ come from the germline V gene. The trim removed 4 bases at V and 10 bases at J, leaving 27 bases unmatched. This CDR3 region has 20 residues. CDR3 in DNA: TGCGCCAGCAGCCCCGACGGGGGGCGCCGATCTAGCGGGGTGGGGGCAGAGCAGTTCTTC. Amino acid sequence: CASSPDGGRRSSGVGAEQFF.

The J gene is TRBJ1-4, the V gene TRBV28; maybe TRBD1 (5 bases). Germline values: CDR1 MDHEN, CDR2 SYDVKM. The V and J ends lost 7 bases and 5 bases respectively, with 8 bases between them. CDR3 length: 12 residues. The CDR3 protein is CASTGLNEKLFF. The CDR3 coding sequence is TGTGCCAGCACGGGACTAAATGAAAAACTGTTTTTT.

V and J are TRBV7-2 and TRBJ2-2; 8 nucleotides agree with TRBD1. CDR3 length equals 15 residues. The V segment lost 1 base and the J segment 4 bases; nucleotides outside the gene matches: 2. CDR1 and CDR2 (germline): SGHTA, FQGNSA. CDR3 in amino acids: CASSLEQGGTGELFF. Written as DNA, the CDR3 is TGTGCCAGCAGCTTAGAACAGGGGGGCACCGGGGAGCTGTTTTTT.

The chain employs TRBV7-9 and TRBJ2-5; 7 positions match TRBD1. The V segment lost 4 bases and the J segment 4 bases; nucleotides outside the gene matches: 15. Germline lookup yields CDR1 SEHNR and CDR2 FQNEAQ (reference sequence). There are 17 residues in the CDR3. The CDR3 region is CASSSGQRSQPRETQYF. The CDR3 nucleotides read TGTGCCAGCAGCTCGGGACAGCGTTCTCAGCCCCGAGAGACCCAGTACTTC.

The rearrangement links TRBV5-1 to TRBJ2-5, with a possible D match to TRBD2 (6 bases). Germline values: CDR1 SGHRS, CDR2 YFSETQ. V was shortened by 3 bases and J by 4 bases, with 13 bases between the two germline ends. The CDR3 is 14 amino acids. The CDR3 here is CASSSPEGGETQYF. The CDR3 DNA is TGCGCCAGCAGCTCACCTGAGGGAGGAGAGACCCAGTACTTC. Full variable domain (missing parts from reference TRBV5-1 and TRBJ2-5): KAGVTQTPRYLIKTRGQQVTLSCSPISGHRSVSWYQQTPGQGLQFLFEYFSETQRNKGNFPGRFSGRQFSNSRSEMNVSTLELGDSALYLCASSSPEGGETQYFGPGTRLLVL.

CDR3 loop: CASSISGGTNEKLFF. DNA for the CDR3: TGTGCCAGCAGCATCAGCGGGGGGACTAATGAAAAACTGTTTTTT. This chain uses TRBV7-9 with TRBJ1-4; perhaps TRBD1 as D (5 bases). The germline V and J ends were trimmed by 5 bases and 2 bases, with 12 bases remaining between them. The CDR3 length is 15 residues. Germline V lookup: CDR1 SEHNR, CDR2 FQNEAQ (reference sequence).

This chain uses TRBV7-2 with TRBJ2-7; D call uncertain. Trimming left V 7 bases short and J 2 bases short, with 6 bases between. Germline assignment: CDR1 SGHTA and CDR2 FQGNSA. CDR3 length: 11 residues. CDR3 nucleotide sequence: TGTGCCAGCACCCTAGCCTACGAGCAGTACTTC. Protein product: CASTLAYEQYF.

This clone is a singleton in its sample. V gene TRBV5-4 combines with J gene TRBJ1-2; a weak D match, TRBD1 (5 bases). Trimming took 4 bases from V and 0 from J, leaving 10 bases between them. Germline assignment: CDR1 SGHNT and CDR2 YYREEE (reference sequence). The CDR3 is made up of 14 amino acids. The CDR3 protein is CASSRGTSNYGYTF. The CDR3 coding sequence is TGTGCCAGCAGCAGAGGGACTTCTAACTATGGCTACACCTTC.

The chain has TRBV3-1 (or the pseudogene TRBV3-2) and TRBJ1-1; D ambiguous. Germline loops: CDR1 LGHDT, CDR2 YNNKEL (reference sequence). The CDR3 covers 14 residues. V was shortened by 6 bases and J by 1 base, with 12 bases between the two germline ends. The chain's CDR3 is CASSPMGRNTEAFF. CDR3 DNA: TGTGCCAGCAGTCCTATGGGGAGGAACACTGAAGCTTTCTTT.

The genes are TRBV28 and TRBJ1-2, with 7 nucleotides matching TRBD1. Per the germline V gene, CDR1 is MDHEN and CDR2 is SYDVKM. J gave up 4 bases and V 5 bases, and 10 bases lay outside the gene matches. The CDR3 totals 15 residues. CDR3 nucleotides: TGTGCCAGCAGTCTATCGGGACAGATTTTCTATGGCTACACCTTC. Protein: CASSLSGQIFYGYTF.

This rearrangement joins TRBV19 to TRBJ1-3, with 8 bases fitting TRBD1. Trimming removed 5 bases from V and 3 bases from J; junction bases left unmatched: 3. This CDR3 has 14 residues. Germline values: CDR1 LNHDA, CDR2 SQIVND (reference sequence). The CDR3 spells CASSGQGGGNTIYF. The CDR3 DNA reads TGTGCCAGTAGTGGACAGGGCGGTGGAAACACCATATATTTT. Combining the CDR3 with reference TRBV19 and TRBJ1-3 gives the whole variable domain DGGITQSPKYLFRKEGQNVTLSCEQNLNHDAMYWYRQDPGQGLRLIYYSQIVNDFQKGDIAEGYSVSREKKESFPLTVTSAQKNPTAFYLCASSGQGGGNTIYFGEGSWLTVV.

V usage is TRBV6-6 and J usage is TRBJ2-6; no firm D call. V was pared by 8 bases and J by 0 bases, with 8 bases between. Germline lookup yields CDR1 MNHNY and CDR2 SVGAGI (reference sequence). This CDR3 contains 14 residues. The CDR3 DNA reads as TGTGCCAGCTTGGCCTTCTCTGGGGCCAACGTCCTGACTTTC. Amino acid sequence: CASLAFSGANVLTF.

This clone was observed once. The gene calls are TRBV28 and TRBJ2-5; 10 bases are a match to TRBD2. The CDR3 consists of 15 residues. Germline-derived CDR1 and CDR2 are MDHEN and SYDVKM. V lost 5 bases and J lost 1; bases outside the gene matches: 4. CDR3 sequence reads: CASSLLAGGQETQYF. The CDR3 region has the DNA TGTGCCAGCAGTCTCTTAGCGGGGGGCCAAGAGACCCAGTACTTC.

The V call is TRBV6-2 or TRBV6-3, the J call TRBJ2-5; no reliable D call. Trimming removed 2 bases at V and 5 bases at J, with 12 bases between. The CDR3 sequence is 14 residues long. Germline V gene data show CDR1 as MNHEY and CDR2 as SVGEGT. The CDR3 is CASSYGGAGETQYF. Written as DNA, the CDR3 is TGTGCCAGCAGTTACGGCGGTGCTGGGGAGACCCAGTACTTC.

This chain links TRBV7-2 with TRBJ2-2; TRBD2 might be the D (6 bases). With 5 bases removed from V and 1 base from J, the gap between germline ends came to 14 bases. Germline assignment: CDR1 SGHTA and CDR2 FQGNSA. The CDR3 contains 16 residues. The CDR3 loop reads CASSPSGTGNTGELFF. The DNA of the CDR3 is TGTGCCAGCAGCCCATCCGGGACTGGGAACACCGGGGAGCTGTTTTTT.

This chain joins TRBV5-1 and TRBJ2-5; D is perhaps TRBD2 (6 bases). The V end lost 3 bases, the J end lost 4 bases, and 13 bases lay between the germline ends. CDR3 length equals 14 residues. From germline, CDR1 is SGHRS and CDR2 YFSETQ. The CDR3 DNA reads TGCGCCAGCAGCTCCCGGGGAGGACCAGAGACCCAGTACTTC. It is translated as CASSSRGGPETQYF.

CDR3 region: CASSQGFQQGVNKGGTEAFF. In DNA, the CDR3 is TGCGCCAGCAGCCAAGGTTTTCAACAGGGGGTTAATAAGGGGGGCACTGAAGCTTTCTTT. The chain combines TRBV4-3 with TRBJ1-1; 8 nucleotides agree with TRBD1. The germline CDR1 and CDR2 sequences are LGHNA and YSLEER. The J segment lost 4 bases and the V segment lost 1 base, leaving 20 bases of the junction unmatched. The CDR3 sequence is 20 residues long.

The chain carries TRBV19 and TRBJ1-3, with a weak D call TRBD1 (5 bases). V lost 1 base and J lost 4, with 14 bases in between. The germline CDR1 and CDR2 sequences are LNHDA and SQIVND (reference sequence). CDR3 length: 16 amino acids. For the CDR3, the DNA is TGTGCCAGTAGTATAGGTCGACGGGGGAACGGAAACACCATATATTTT. Its protein product is CASSIGRRGNGNTIYF.

J is TRBJ2-7 and V is TRBV28, with 7 bases lining up with TRBD1. Per germline, CDR1 MDHEN and CDR2 SYDVKM. V was clipped by 5 bases and J by 5 bases; unmatched bases: 9. The CDR3 is made up of 14 amino acids. CDR3 sequence (DNA): TGTGCCAGCAGTCCCCTGCCACAGGGGCACGAGCAGTACGTC. Its translation is CASSPLPQGHEQYV.

In DNA form, the CDR3 reads TGTGCCAGCAGCCCCCAGGACTGGGAAAACACCATATATTTT. Protein: CASSPQDWENTIYF. This chain joins TRBV7-9 and TRBJ1-3, with D hard to call. V lost 5 bases, J lost 6 bases, and 14 bases lay in between. Germline CDR1 SEHNR, CDR2 FQNEAQ (reference sequence). The CDR3 has 14 amino acids.

The V call is TRBV7-8, the J call TRBJ2-7; 8 nucleotides align to TRBD1. CDR1 and CDR2 (germline): SGHVS, FQNEAQ. V lost 4 bases and J lost 1; bases outside the gene matches: 6. CDR3 size: 15 residues. CDR3 protein: CASSSSDRASYEQYF. CDR3 nucleotide sequence: TGTGCCAGCAGCTCCTCGGACAGGGCTTCCTACGAGCAGTACTTC.